These 10 T cell receptor beta chains were sequenced from one sample in a study of T-cell reconstitution after alpha-beta-depleted transplantation in children. During its preparation, the TCRbeta library received unique molecular identifiers. TCRdb reanalysed the PCR reads using MiXCR and keeps one entry per CDR3 protein. The sample comprises 90,000 to 100,000 distinct CDR3 sequences, 20% to 30% of which are singletons, and roughly a fifth rests with the top ten. The material was PBMCs, obtained before TCRalphabeta/CD19-depleted stem cell transplant. The receptors shown here come from a boy younger than 10 with acute lymphoblastic leukemia, due to receive a stem cell transplant.

This chain connects TRBV20-1 to TRBJ2-5; D may be TRBD2 (6 bases). The CDR3 is 16 amino acids. Between the trimmed V and J ends, which lost 6 bases and 0 bases, there was a span of 20 bases. CDR1 and CDR2 (germline): DFQATT, SNEGSKA (reference sequence). CDR3 residues: CSATWVSGGDQETQYF. Written as DNA, the CDR3 is TGCAGTGCCACATGGGTGAGCGGAGGGGACCAAGAGACCCAGTACTTC.

This clonotype was detected ten times or more. V gene TRBV12-3 or TRBV12-4 combines with J gene TRBJ2-5; maybe TRBD2 (5 bases). V lost 2 bases, J lost 2 bases, and 9 bases lay in between. This CDR3 is built from 14 residues. CDR3 nucleotides: TGTGCCAGCAGTTTACGGAGGCAACAAGAGACCCAGTACTTC. Its translation is CASSLRRQQETQYF.

The chain has TRBV7-2 and TRBJ2-3, with TRBD2 as a possible D gene (6 bases). Deletions cut 2 bases from V and 4 bases from J, with 16 bases between. Per the germline V gene, CDR1 is SGHTA and CDR2 is FQGNSA. This CDR3 comprises 16 residues. The CDR3 is CASSLYPGGTPDTQYF. CDR3 bases: TGTGCCAGCAGCTTATATCCCGGCGGGACCCCAGATACGCAGTATTTT. Complete variable domain (other parts from reference TRBV7-2 and TRBJ2-3): GAGVSQSPSNKVTEKGKDVELRCDPISGHTALYWYRQSLGQGLEFLIYFQGNSAPDKSGLPSDRFSAERTGGSVSTLTIQRTQQEDSAVYLCASSLYPGGTPDTQYFGPGTRLTVL.

This sequence joins TRBV4-2 and TRBJ2-7, with D maybe TRBD2 (5 bases). Germline values: CDR1 LGHNA, CDR2 YNFKEQ. The CDR3 totals 14 residues. V was pared by 4 bases and J by 6 bases, with 16 bases between. The CDR3 region is CASSPARGPSEQYF. In DNA form, the CDR3 reads TGTGCCAGCAGCCCCGCCCGGGGTCCCTCCGAGCAGTACTTC.

CDR3 sequence reads: CASSLGASVSTDTQYF. The CDR3 DNA is TGTGCCAGCAGCTTGGGAGCTAGCGTGAGCACAGATACGCAGTATTTT. This chain links TRBV5-5 with TRBJ2-3; D is possibly TRBD2 (6 bases). The CDR3 covers 16 residues. Trimming removed 0 bases from V and 0 bases from J, with 11 bases in between. Germline-derived CDR1 and CDR2 are SGHKS and YYEKEE (reference sequence).

This chain uses TRBV6-4 with TRBJ2-3; TRBD2 aligns across 10 bases. The CDR3 covers 16 residues. Germline loops: CDR1 MRHNA, CDR2 SNTAGT. V was pared by 0 bases and J by 1 base, with 1 base of the junction left unmatched. The CDR3 region has the DNA TGTGCCAGCAGTGACTCCGGGACTAGCGGCACAGATACGCAGTATTTT. It codes for CASSDSGTSGTDTQYF.

The genes are TRBV6-2 or TRBV6-3 and TRBJ2-7, with D maybe TRBD2 (6 bases). The V end was cut by 4 bases, the J end by 5 bases, with 15 bases between. The CDR3 has 14 residues. Germline CDR1 and CDR2: MNHEY and SVGEGT. CDR3 sequence: CASSFTSGTDEQYF. As DNA, the CDR3 is TGTGCCAGCAGTTTTACCTCCGGGACTGACGAGCAGTACTTC.

The chain combines TRBV5-1 with TRBJ2-1; D is ambiguous. Germline lookup yields CDR1 SGHRS and CDR2 YFSETQ. CDR3 size: 12 residues. V was shortened by 3 bases and J by 7 bases, with 8 bases between the two germline ends. CDR3 loop: CASSSTPNEQFF. The CDR3 nucleotides read TGCGCCAGCAGCTCAACTCCTAATGAGCAGTTCTTC.

This clonotype was seen more than once but under ten times. The chain joins TRBV19 to TRBJ2-7, with D perhaps assigned TRBD1 or TRBD2 (5 bases each). Per germline, CDR1 LNHDA and CDR2 SQIVND (reference sequence). V shed 8 bases and J shed 2 bases, with 16 bases lying between them. This CDR3 has 14 residues. The CDR3 reads CASRRGDPPYEQYF. CDR3 sequence (DNA): TGTGCCAGTCGAAGAGGGGACCCGCCCTACGAGCAGTACTTC.

The chain uses TRBV5-1 and TRBJ1-2, with unresolved D. V dropped 0 bases and J dropped 12 bases, with 24 bases sitting between them. Germline CDR1 reads SGHRS; CDR2 reads YFSETQ. This CDR3 is built from 16 residues. The CDR3 DNA is TGCGCCAGCAGCTTGGCCTCGGGTATTGGGTCCTCCCCCGACACCTTC. Translating it yields CASSLASGIGSSPDTF.